This T cell receptor (beta chain) was documented in a study of shared clonotypes between healthy human individuals. A CD45RA-negative memory subset and a CD45RA+ naive subset were separated from the CD4+ cells. Sequenced by immunoSEQ multiplex PCR; TCRdb stores in-frame clones only, minus some. This sample has some 2,000,000 clones, with roughly 95% found just once. V was cut by 3 bases and J by 5 bases, with 13 bases left in between. Germline loops: CDR1 MNHEY, CDR2 SVGAGI. The CDR3 runs to 14 residues. The sequenced sample was naive CD4+ T cells sorted from blood. Subset indicated: CD45RA+ positively selected. V and J are TRBV6-5 and TRBJ1-1, with D maybe TRBD1 (6 bases). The receptor's source is a man younger than 30 in good health. The CDR3 DNA reads TGTGCCAGCAGTTATGGGGGGCTCAGGACTGAAGCTTTCTTT. Translated, it gives CASSYGGLRTEAFF.